The clone carrying this T cell receptor (beta chain) showed up many times. During its preparation, the TCRbeta library received unique molecular identifiers. TCRdb reanalysed the PCR reads using MiXCR and keeps one entry per CDR3 protein. Of 200,000 to 250,000 distinct CDR3 sequences detected, around 12% appear once; the ten largest clones hold over 2%. The CDR3 contains 16 residues. Losses at the gene ends were 2 bases for V and 5 bases for J; bases not matched to a gene: 6. The data are from a study of T-cell reconstitution after alpha-beta-depleted transplantation in children. This chain uses TRBV12-3 or TRBV12-4 with TRBJ2-3; 11 bases map to TRBD2. The material sequenced was PBMCs from the stem cell graft donor, taken from the stem cell graft. The sequence derives from a human donor who donated a stem cell graft to a child with acute lymphoblastic leukemia. CDR3 residues: CASSLRQLAGGDTQYF. Here the CDR3 DNA reads TGTGCCAGCAGTTTAAGGCAGCTAGCGGGGGGAGATACGCAGTATTTT.